This T cell receptor (beta chain) came from a study of cytomegalovirus exposure and HLA in healthy donors. A note on this clone: Its cognate antigen is unknown.

V shed 3 bases and J shed 4 bases, with 10 bases lying between them. This CDR3 spans 13 amino acids. Germline loops: CDR1 SGHTA, CDR2 FQGTGA. Study-wide points: Reports credit the classifier with highly specific, highly sensitive diagnosis of cytomegalovirus status. Common viral pathogens seemed to be connected with several of the most significant clusters, according to a later analysis.

The primer mix had 60 Vbeta and 13 Jbeta primers. Original processing methods: The count from a later analysis was about 80 million unique TCR beta chains, some 11 million of them shared. TCRdb's table, derived via immunoSEQ multiplex PCR, lists solely in-frame clones and lacks some. For V, J and clone size, that table is used; D and trimming come from the DNA. The sample records 150,000 to 200,000 clones, 70% to 90% being singletons. Source material: PBMCs. The rearrangement links TRBV7-3 to TRBJ2-7; perhaps TRBD2 as D (6 bases). The receptor was isolated from a man aged 18 to 29 in good health and CMV-seropositive. CDR3 in amino acids: CASSFRGGYEQYF. The CDR3 coding sequence is TGTGCCAGCAGCTTCCGAGGAGGGTACGAGCAGTACTTC.